This T cell receptor beta chain was profiled in a study of CD8 T cells in Susac syndrome. The RNA input was about 0.45 to 1 ug, and it was reverse transcribed with random hexamers. The amplification used immunoSEQ multiplex PCR on TCR beta CDR3; it spanned 54 Vbeta and 13 Jbeta. TCRdb used MiXCR to reprocess the immunoSEQ multiplex PCR reads, holding one entry per CDR3 protein. The top ten clones hold around 0.07% of a sample with about 250,000 distinct CDR3 sequences, about 94% of them seen once. Sequencing of TCR beta, carried out with a high-throughput approach, was applied to CD8+ and CD4+ T cells from the blood. Relapsing-remitting disease, either stable or active, was present in the treatment-naive patients who were the multiple sclerosis controls. Negative magnetic isolation gave CD8+ and CD4+ cells; FACS enriched CD8+ TEMRA. V was clipped by 1 base and J by 0 bases, with 22 bases between them. The CDR3 totals 19 residues. Germline assignment: CDR1 MGHRA and CDR2 YSYEKL.

This TCR derives from a human donor with multiple sclerosis. What was sequenced was CD4+ T cells from PBMCs. The chain couples TRBV4-1 to TRBJ2-7; the D gene could be TRBD1 or TRBD2 (5 bases each). In DNA, the CDR3 is TGCGCCAGCAGCCAAGGGGAAATTTTCGGGACCCTCGGCTCCTACGAGCAGTACGTC. Its protein is CASSQGEIFGTLGSYEQYV.